This record concerns one TCR beta chain sequence. Its specificity is not known. It was with 60 Vbeta and 13 Jbeta primers that the PCR ran. Libraries were prepared by immunoSEQ multiplex PCR; TCRdb keeps only in-frame clonotypes and omits some of them. The sample lists 150,000 to 200,000 clones; roughly 85% were seen once. CDR1 is SGDLS, CDR2 YYNGEE, per germline. V lost 7 bases and J lost 0; bases outside the gene matches: 17. The CDR3 is 19 residues long. This sample was taken from a study of cytomegalovirus exposure and HLA in healthy donors. Points from the study as a whole: There were some V segments, including TRBV6-2 and TRBV6-3, excluded as indistinguishable. An analysis that came later showed most CMV-associated TCR beta chains appearing HLA-restricted. It was around 160 TCR beta chains that were listed as cytomegalovirus-associated.

This TCR derives from a woman aged 50 to 65 in good health and CMV-seropositive. J is TRBJ2-3 and V is TRBV9, with 10 bases identical to TRBD2. Sequenced sample: PBMCs. This CDR3 is CASSLRGLAGAPSTDTQYF. CDR3 bases: TGTGCCAGCTCCCTTAGGGGGCTAGCGGGGGCCCCAAGCACAGATACGCAGTATTTT. The whole variable domain, filled in from reference TRBV9 and TRBJ2-3, reads DSGVTQTPKHLITATGQRVTLRCSPRSGDLSVYWYQQSLDQGLQFLIQYYNGEERAKGNILERFSAQQFPDLHSELNLSSLELGDSALYFCASSLRGLAGAPSTDTQYFGPGTRLTVL.